Sequencing of this TCR beta chain was carried out in a study of vaccination and CD4 T cells after COVID-19 (dated by TCRdb to the early 2020s). For the wider study: Every convalescent patient had a positive nasal swab PCR test for SARS-CoV-2, with mild disease in nine patients and severe disease in one. Six males and four females were included in the convalescent cohort, with two Hispanic individuals, seven Caucasians, two Asians and one multiracial person represented. Each participant got two doses of either the Pfizer-BioNTech BNT162b2 vaccine (n=8) or the Moderna mRNA-1273 vaccine (n=2). Post-COVID blood samples were collected from convalescent patients a median of around 100 days after diagnosis, with a range of about 30 to 161 days. Post-vaccine blood samples were taken a median of around 77 days after the second vaccine dose, with a range of about 14 to 241 days. The cultures were stimulated with overlapping spike peptide pools from SARS-CoV-2 and from the common cold coronaviruses HCoV-NL63, HCoV-OC43 and HCoV-229E. As controls, cultures received a CEFX viral epitope pool (the positive control), an HIV-1 Nef peptide pool (the negative control), or no peptide at all. In about 11 COVID-19 convalescent patients and 4 infection-naive healthy vaccine recipients, the spike-specific CD4+ TCR repertoire before mRNA vaccination was compared with the repertoire after mRNA vaccination. The full study reports these points: Among convalescent patients, a median roughly 84% of the SARS-CoV-2-reactive clones seen after vaccination appeared only after vaccination, which suggests priming specific to the vaccine. The median count of SARS-CoV-2-reactive clonotypes went up from approximately 20 after infection to 30 to 40 after vaccination, although the change was not significant. Relatively few convalescent patients were included in the study, and early timepoints after natural infection were not analyzed. Of the vaccine-specific clones in convalescent patients, 304 of 307, or nearly all, reacted only to SARS-CoV-2 spike and did not cross-react with common cold coronaviruses.

In the case of this clonotype: Its antigen is not yet known. There are no base qualities to consult, and no much larger clone falls within one base.

Interpreted using the paper, the treatment or condition label stands for: approximately nine-day PBMC culture with coronavirus spike peptide pools or control peptides (ViraFEST assay). The ViraFEST assay, used in the study, expanded antigen-specific T cells with peptide pools and then identified the expanded clonotypes through TCR sequencing. The positive SARS-CoV-2 PCR tests of the convalescent patients were dated from March to December 2020, before the Alpha, Beta and Delta variants emerged in the United States. Roughly 2.1 million PBMCs per well were cultured in IMDM with 5% human AB serum and 7.5 to 10 IU/ml IL-2, plus 10 ug/ml peptide pools. On days 3 and 7, half of the culture medium was replaced with fresh IL-2-containing medium. CD4+ T cells were isolated after around 9 days of culture through negative selection using the EasySep CD4+ T cell isolation kit. Ficoll-Paque Plus gradient centrifugation was used to isolate PBMCs from whole blood, and the isolated PBMCs were then either used fresh or cryopreserved at -140C. Culture conditions were generally each tested in triplicate wells.

Libraries were built with PCR. DNA from cultured CD4+ T cells was subjected to TCR sequencing with the Oncomine TCR Beta short-read assay at the Johns Hopkins FTIC core. Genomic DNA was extracted from the cultured CD4+ T cells with the QIAamp micro DNA kit. Oncomine TCR Beta libraries from cultured CD4+ T cells were pooled with unique dual indexes and sequenced on an Illumina iSeq 100. Regarding the original processing steps: Non-productive sequences were removed, and CDR3s not starting with C, not ending with F or W, or shorter than 7 amino acids were discarded. The MANAFEST web application was used to identify antigen-specific clonotypes by comparing peptide-stimulated wells against reference wells and other culture wells. Positive clones required FDR below 0.05, an odds ratio above 5, and productive frequency above 0.1% in at least two of three replicate wells. Cross-reactive clonotypes were defined as significantly expanded in both SARS-CoV-2 spike wells and at least one common cold coronavirus spike condition. Using R version 3.6.1, CDR3 homology was evaluated through Levenshtein distances (stringdist) along with unrooted phylogenetic trees (ape). TCRdb trimmed the raw reads at Q25, called clones with MiXCR and kept productive beta chains. Entries are consolidated by CDR3 protein sequence, retaining the most common genes and DNA. These V and J calls originate from TCRdb's pipeline instead of the authors' own analysis. This sample gives 17,000 or so distinct CDR3 sequences in total; more than 65% of them show up just once. The ten largest make up roughly a sixth of the sample.

Reading the germline V gene gives CDR1 SNHLY and CDR2 FYNNEI. V ends up 5 bases short and J 9 bases short, with an unmatched junction base count of 12. From the cysteine up to the phenylalanine, the CDR3 has a length of 14 residues. Only the CDR3 DNA stays, 42 bases, in frame from base 1. The V and J genes are TRBV2 and TRBJ1-1; the central 7 bases match TRBD1. The sequence came from a human donor who had recovered from COVID-19. The specimen sequenced was CD4+ T cells from blood, cultured in vitro. The nucleotides are TGTGCCAGCAGTCAAGACAGGGAGGTGGGAAAAGCTTTCTTT. Translated, it gives CASSQDREVGKAFF. With all but the CDR3 taken from the reference TRBV2 and TRBJ1-1 genes, the full variable domain is: EPEVTQTPSHQVTQMGQEVILRCVPISNHLYFYWYRQILGQKVEFLVSFYNNEISEKSEIFDDQFSVERPDGSNFTLKIRSTKLEDSAMYFCASSQDREVGKAFFGQGTRLTVV.